This T cell receptor (beta chain) appears in the sequencing data of a study of human T cells and chemical hapten exposure. To note about this clonotype: Its antigen is not known.

General observations from the study: Positive correlation was observed between PT1 expanded TCR counts and patch test score.

Each CDR3 protein is one row after TCRdb ran MiXCR on the RACE reads. The table has roughly 90,000 distinct CDR3 sequences, roughly 11% seen once. Indicated time point: patch test 3, about 24 weeks after DPC sensitization. Noted treatment: therapeutic diphenylcyclopropenone sensitization with weekly scalp DPC. The germline CDR1 and CDR2 sequences are DFQATT and SNEGSKA (reference sequence). CDR3 size: 11 residues. V was shortened by 3 bases and J by 4 bases, with 6 bases between the two germline ends. This sequence was found in a woman younger than 45 with alopecia areata. Some clones in this sample may be carry-over from other donors' samples. The source material was whole blood, sampled in connection with sensitization to the hapten diphenylcyclopropenone (DPC). V is TRBV20-1 and J is TRBJ1-2; D remains ambiguous. CDR3 amino acids: CSARSSYGYTF. Written as DNA, the CDR3 is TGCAGTGCTAGGTCCAGCTATGGCTACACCTTC.